This TCR beta chain was captured by sequencing in a study of T cell responses to AZD1222 COVID-19 vaccine. Study observations and caveats: With two AZD1222 doses given, Spike-specific TCR breadth and depth both rose. Regions left unmutated in variants are reportedly the target of nearly half of spike-specific TCRs. Repertoire sampling occurred only after the peak T cell response.

This clone was observed a few times. Its antigen is unknown. The CDR3 sequence is 14 residues long. V lost 3 bases and J lost 0, with 9 bases in between. Looked up from germline, CDR1 is KGHSH and CDR2 is LQKENI. Assay: immunoSEQ multiplex PCR; the TCRdb copy retains only in-frame clones and omits some. The top ten clones hold around 48% of a sample with about 73,000 clones, around 80% of them seen once. The chain couples TRBV18 to TRBJ2-7; a possible D gene is TRBD2 (6 bases). This clonotype was obtained from an adult who received the AZD1222 COVID-19 vaccine. The source was peripheral blood, collected 28 days after the second AZD1222 dose. The CDR3 bases are TGTGCCAGCTCACCCGGGACTTACTCCTACGAGCAGTACTTC. This sequence encodes CASSPGTYSYEQYF.